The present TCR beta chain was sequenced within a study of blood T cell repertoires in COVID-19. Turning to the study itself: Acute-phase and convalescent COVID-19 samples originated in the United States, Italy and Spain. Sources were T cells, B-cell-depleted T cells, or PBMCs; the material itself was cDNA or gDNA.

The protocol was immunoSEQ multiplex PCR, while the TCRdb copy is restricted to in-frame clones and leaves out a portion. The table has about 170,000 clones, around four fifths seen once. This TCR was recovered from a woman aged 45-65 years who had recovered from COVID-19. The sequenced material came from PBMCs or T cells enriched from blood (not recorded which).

CDR3 coding DNA: TGTGCCAGCAGTTTAGGGGCAGGGGGATTTTACGAGCAGTACGTC. It encodes CASSLGAGGFYEQYV. V usage is TRBV27 and J usage is TRBJ2-7; 7 nucleotides match TRBD1. This CDR3 has 15 amino acids. The germline CDR1 and CDR2 sequences are MNHEY and SMNVEV (reference sequence). With 2 bases clipped from V and 4 bases from J, the junction kept 8 bases outside the gene matches.